This T cell receptor beta chain stems from a study of T cell responses to AZD1222 COVID-19 vaccine. After removal of 0 bases from V and 2 bases from J, the junction contained 4 bases not matched to a gene. The CDR3 runs 16 residues. The germline CDR1 and CDR2 sequences are LGHNA and YSLEER. Data came from immunoSEQ multiplex PCR; TCRdb stores just in-frame clones and leaves some out. Here the sample spans under 200,000 clones, roughly 92% being singletons. This clonotype was obtained from an adult in good health. The V gene is TRBV4-3, the J gene TRBJ2-3; 8 positions match TRBD2. Source: peripheral blood, taken on day 0 of AZD1222 vaccination. The CDR3 region has the DNA TGCGCCAGCAGCCAAGATCGGGGGGGGGCCACAGATACGCAGTATTTT. This translates into CASSQDRGGATDTQYF.